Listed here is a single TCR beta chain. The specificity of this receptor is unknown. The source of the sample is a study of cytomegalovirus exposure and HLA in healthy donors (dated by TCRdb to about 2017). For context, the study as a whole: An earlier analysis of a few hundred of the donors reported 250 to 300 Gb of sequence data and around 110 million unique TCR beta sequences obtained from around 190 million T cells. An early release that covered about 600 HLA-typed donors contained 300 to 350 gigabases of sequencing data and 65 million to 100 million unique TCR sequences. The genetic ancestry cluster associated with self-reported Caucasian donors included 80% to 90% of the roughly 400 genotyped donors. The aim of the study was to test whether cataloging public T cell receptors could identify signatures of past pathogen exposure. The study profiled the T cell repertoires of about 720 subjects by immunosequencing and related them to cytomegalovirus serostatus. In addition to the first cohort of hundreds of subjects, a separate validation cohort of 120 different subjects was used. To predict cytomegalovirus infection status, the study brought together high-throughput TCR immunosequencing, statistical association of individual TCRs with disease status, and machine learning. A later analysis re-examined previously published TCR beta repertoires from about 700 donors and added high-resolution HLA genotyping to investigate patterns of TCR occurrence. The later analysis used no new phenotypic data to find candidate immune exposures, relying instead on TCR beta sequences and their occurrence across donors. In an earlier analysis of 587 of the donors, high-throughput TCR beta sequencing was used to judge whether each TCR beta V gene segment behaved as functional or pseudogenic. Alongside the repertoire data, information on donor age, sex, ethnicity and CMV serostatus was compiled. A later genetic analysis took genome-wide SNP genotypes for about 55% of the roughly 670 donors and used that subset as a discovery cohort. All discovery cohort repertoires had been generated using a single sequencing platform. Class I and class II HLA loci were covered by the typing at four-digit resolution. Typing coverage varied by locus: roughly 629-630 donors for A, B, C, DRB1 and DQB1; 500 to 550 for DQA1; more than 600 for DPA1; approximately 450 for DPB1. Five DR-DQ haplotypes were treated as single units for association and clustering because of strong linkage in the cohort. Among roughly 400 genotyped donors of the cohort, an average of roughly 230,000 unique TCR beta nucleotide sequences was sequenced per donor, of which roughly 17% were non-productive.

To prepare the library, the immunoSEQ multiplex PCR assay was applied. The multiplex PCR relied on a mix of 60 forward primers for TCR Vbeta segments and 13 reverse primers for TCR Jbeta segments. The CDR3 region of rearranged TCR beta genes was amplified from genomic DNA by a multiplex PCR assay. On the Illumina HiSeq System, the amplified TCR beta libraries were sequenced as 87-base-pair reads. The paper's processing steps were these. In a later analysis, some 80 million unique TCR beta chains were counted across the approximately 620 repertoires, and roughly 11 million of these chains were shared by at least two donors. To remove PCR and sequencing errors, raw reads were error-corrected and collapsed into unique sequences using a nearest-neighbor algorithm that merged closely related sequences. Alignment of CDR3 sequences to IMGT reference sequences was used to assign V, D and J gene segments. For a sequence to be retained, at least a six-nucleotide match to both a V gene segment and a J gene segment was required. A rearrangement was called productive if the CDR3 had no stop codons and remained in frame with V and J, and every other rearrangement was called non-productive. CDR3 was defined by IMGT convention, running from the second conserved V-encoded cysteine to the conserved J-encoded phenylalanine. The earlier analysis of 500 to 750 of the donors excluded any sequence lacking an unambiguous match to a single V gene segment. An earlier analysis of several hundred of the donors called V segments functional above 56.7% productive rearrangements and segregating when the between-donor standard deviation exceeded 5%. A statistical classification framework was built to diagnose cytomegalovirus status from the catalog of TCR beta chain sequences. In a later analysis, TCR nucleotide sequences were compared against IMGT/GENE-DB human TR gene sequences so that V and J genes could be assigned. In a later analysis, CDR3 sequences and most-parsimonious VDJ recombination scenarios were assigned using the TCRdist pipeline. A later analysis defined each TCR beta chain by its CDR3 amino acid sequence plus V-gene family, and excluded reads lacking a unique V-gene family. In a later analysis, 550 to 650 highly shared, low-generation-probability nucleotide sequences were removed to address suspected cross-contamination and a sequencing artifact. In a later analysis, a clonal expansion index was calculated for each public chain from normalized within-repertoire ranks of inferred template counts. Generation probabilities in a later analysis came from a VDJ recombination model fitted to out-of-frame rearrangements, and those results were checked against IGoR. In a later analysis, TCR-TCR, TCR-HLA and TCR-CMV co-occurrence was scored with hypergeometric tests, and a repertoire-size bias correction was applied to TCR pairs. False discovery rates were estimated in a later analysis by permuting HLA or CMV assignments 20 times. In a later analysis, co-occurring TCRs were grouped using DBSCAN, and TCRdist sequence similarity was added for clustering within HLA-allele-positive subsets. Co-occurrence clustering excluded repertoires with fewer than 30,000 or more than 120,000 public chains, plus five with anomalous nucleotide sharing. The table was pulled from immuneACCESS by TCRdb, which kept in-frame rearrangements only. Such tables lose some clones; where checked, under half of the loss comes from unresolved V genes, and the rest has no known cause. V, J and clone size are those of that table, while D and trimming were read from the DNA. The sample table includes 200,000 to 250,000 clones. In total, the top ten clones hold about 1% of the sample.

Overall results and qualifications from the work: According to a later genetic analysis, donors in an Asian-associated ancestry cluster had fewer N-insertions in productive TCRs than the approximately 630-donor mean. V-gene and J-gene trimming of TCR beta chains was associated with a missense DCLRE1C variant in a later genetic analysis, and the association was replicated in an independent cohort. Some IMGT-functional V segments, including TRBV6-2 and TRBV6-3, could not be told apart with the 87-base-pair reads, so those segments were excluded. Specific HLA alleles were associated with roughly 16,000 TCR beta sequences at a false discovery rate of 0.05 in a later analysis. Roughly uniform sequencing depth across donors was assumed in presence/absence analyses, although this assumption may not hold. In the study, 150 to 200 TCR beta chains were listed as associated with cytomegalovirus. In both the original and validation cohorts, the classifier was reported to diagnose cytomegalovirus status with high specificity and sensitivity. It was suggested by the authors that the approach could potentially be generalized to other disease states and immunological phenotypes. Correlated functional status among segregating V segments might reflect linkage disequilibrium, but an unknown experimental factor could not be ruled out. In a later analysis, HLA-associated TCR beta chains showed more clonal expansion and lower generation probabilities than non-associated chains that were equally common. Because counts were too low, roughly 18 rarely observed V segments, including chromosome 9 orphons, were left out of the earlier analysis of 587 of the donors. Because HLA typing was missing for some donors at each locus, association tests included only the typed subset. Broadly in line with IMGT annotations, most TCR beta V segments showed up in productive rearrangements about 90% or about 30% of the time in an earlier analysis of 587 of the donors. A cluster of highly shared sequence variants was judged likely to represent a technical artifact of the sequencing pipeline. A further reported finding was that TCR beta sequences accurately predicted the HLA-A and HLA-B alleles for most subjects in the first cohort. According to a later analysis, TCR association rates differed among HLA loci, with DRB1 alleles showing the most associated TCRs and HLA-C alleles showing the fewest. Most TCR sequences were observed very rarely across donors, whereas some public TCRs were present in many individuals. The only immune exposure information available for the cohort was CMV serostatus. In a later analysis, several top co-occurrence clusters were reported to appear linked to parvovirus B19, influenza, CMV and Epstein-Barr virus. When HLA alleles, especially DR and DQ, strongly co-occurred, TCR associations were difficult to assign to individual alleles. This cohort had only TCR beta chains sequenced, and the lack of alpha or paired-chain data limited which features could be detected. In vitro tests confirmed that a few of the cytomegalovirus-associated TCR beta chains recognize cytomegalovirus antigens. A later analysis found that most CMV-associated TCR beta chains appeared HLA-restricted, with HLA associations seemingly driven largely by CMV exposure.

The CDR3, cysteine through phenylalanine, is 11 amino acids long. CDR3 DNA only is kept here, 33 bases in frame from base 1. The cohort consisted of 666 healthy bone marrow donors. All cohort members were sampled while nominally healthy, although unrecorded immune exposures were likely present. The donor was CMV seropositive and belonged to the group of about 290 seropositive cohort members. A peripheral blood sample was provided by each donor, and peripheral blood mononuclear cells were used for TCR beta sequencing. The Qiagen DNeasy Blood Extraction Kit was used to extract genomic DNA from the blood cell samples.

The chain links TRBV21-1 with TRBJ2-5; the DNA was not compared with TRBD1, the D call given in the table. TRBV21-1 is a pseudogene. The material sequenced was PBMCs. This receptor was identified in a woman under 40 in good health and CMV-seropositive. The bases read TGTGCCAGCACTAACAGAGAGACCCAGTACTTC. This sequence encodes CASTNRETQYF.